These 12 T cell receptor beta chains share one sample of origin, sequenced in a study of cytomegalovirus exposure and HLA in healthy donors. Both 60 Vbeta primers and 13 Jbeta primers went into the PCR. Assay used: immunoSEQ multiplex PCR; TCRdb lists only in-frame clones, some missing. The table includes about 160,000 clones, roughly 77% detected once. The sequenced sample was PBMCs. These receptor sequences come from a woman aged 18-29 years in good health and CMV-seronegative.

The chain employs TRBV4-2 and TRBJ2-7; D is unclear. The germline V gene encodes CDR1 LGHNA and CDR2 YNFKEQ. V was trimmed by 0 bases and J by 2 bases, leaving 14 bases between them. This CDR3 spans 16 amino acids. The CDR3 bases are TGTGCCAGCAGCCAAGATTTTGGTCGGTCCGCCTACGAGCAGTACTTC. Translating gives CASSQDFGRSAYEQYF.

For this clone: In the same sample, other DNA sequences code for this CDR3. The rearrangement links TRBV29-1 to TRBJ2-7; 14 bases are a match to TRBD2. The J segment lost 3 bases and the V segment lost 4 bases, leaving 11 bases of the junction unmatched. The CDR3 has 17 amino acids. Per the germline V gene, CDR1 is SQVTM and CDR2 is ANQGSEA. The CDR3 DNA reads TGCAGCGTTGTACGAGGACTAGCGGGGGGTACAATCTACGAGCAGTACTTC. Its protein product is CSVVRGLAGGTIYEQYF.

The chain has TRBV2 and TRBJ1-3; tentative D call: TRBD1 (6 bases). V lost 10 bases and J lost 0, with 16 bases in between. The CDR3 spans 15 residues. Looked up from germline, CDR1 is SNHLY and CDR2 is FYNNEI. The CDR3, as DNA: TGTGCCAAAGATTCCGGACAGACCTCTGGAAACACCATATATTTT. As protein: CAKDSGQTSGNTIYF.

The chain combines TRBV7-6 with TRBJ2-7, with 8 bases identical to TRBD2. This CDR3 is built from 14 residues. The germline CDR1 and CDR2 sequences are SGHVS and FNYEAQ. Trimming at V came to 1 base and at J to 6 bases, leaving 5 bases not matched to a gene. CDR3 loop: CASSLGLAGGEQYF. CDR3 coding DNA: TGTGCCAGCAGCTTAGGGCTGGCGGGGGGCGAGCAGTACTTC. Full variable domain (remainder filled in from reference TRBV7-6 and TRBJ2-7): GAGVSQSPRYKVTKRGQDVALRCDPISGHVSLYWYRQALGQGPEFLTYFNYEAQQDKSGLPNDRFSAERPEGSISTLTIQRTEQRDSAMYRCASSLGLAGGEQYFGPGTRLTVT.

V and J are TRBV5-4 and TRBJ2-1; 9 nucleotides line up with TRBD2. Germline CDR1 reads SGHNT; CDR2 reads YYREEE (reference sequence). Unmatched junction bases numbered 9, after V lost 4 bases and J lost 1 base. The CDR3 extends over 17 amino acids. The CDR3 region is CASSLPSSGRSYNEQFF. The DNA for the CDR3 is TGTGCCAGCAGCCTTCCGAGTAGCGGGAGATCCTACAATGAGCAGTTCTTC.

The chain has TRBV2 and TRBJ2-2; the match to TRBD2 covers 9 bases. Germline CDR1 reads SNHLY; CDR2 reads FYNNEI. The CDR3 runs 15 residues. V trimming: 5 bases; J trimming: 5 bases; junction bases outside the gene matches: 6. The CDR3 region has the DNA TGTGCCAGCAGTCCGCGGGGGGGTTATACCGGGGAGCTGTTTTTT. It yields the protein CASSPRGGYTGELFF.

This sequence joins TRBV15 and TRBJ2-7; 9 bases are shared with TRBD1. This CDR3 spans 15 amino acids. Germline-derived CDR1 and CDR2 are LNHNV and YYDKDF (reference sequence). The V segment lost 3 bases and the J segment 7 bases; nucleotides outside the gene matches: 10. The CDR3, as DNA: TGTGCCACCAGCAGCTGGGACAGGGTCCATGTAGAGCAGTACTTC. Its protein product is CATSSWDRVHVEQYF.

V usage is TRBV5-1 and J usage is TRBJ1-1; 12 nucleotides line up with TRBD1. The CDR3 runs to 18 residues. Germline CDR1 and CDR2: SGHRS and YFSETQ. V lost 1 base and J lost 5; bases outside the gene matches: 12. In nucleotides, the CDR3 is TGCGCCAGCAGCTTGTTCAAGGGACAGGGGGCAAAATGGACTGAAGCTTTCTTT. Its translation is CASSLFKGQGAKWTEAFF.

The gene calls are TRBV28 and TRBJ1-1; a weak D match, TRBD1 (5 bases). Germline V lookup: CDR1 MDHEN, CDR2 SYDVKM. V was trimmed by 5 bases and J by 5 bases, leaving 30 bases between them. CDR3 length: 19 amino acids. Here the CDR3 DNA reads TGTGCCAGCAGTCCCAGTTTTCAGTGGGGCGAGAGGGCGGGAACTGAAGCTTTCTTT. It translates to CASSPSFQWGERAGTEAFF.

This clone occurred a few times. The chain has TRBV7-6 and TRBJ1-1; D may be TRBD1 (5 bases). Trimming pared 1 base from V and 1 base from J, leaving 13 bases between. Germline CDR1 SGHVS, CDR2 FNYEAQ. The CDR3 runs to 16 residues. CDR3 sequence reads: CASSLDPIGQNTEAFF. The CDR3 nucleotides are TGTGCCAGCAGCTTAGATCCCATAGGACAGAACACTGAAGCTTTCTTT.

This clone was seen a few times. The chain is built from TRBV7-9 and TRBJ2-7; TRBD1 agrees at 8 bases. The CDR3 is 12 amino acids. Trimming removed 5 bases from V and 6 bases from J; junction bases left unmatched: 3. Germline CDR1 SEHNR, CDR2 FQNEAQ (reference sequence). This chain's CDR3 is CASSHDRGEQYF. In DNA form, the CDR3 reads TGTGCCAGCAGCCACGACAGGGGCGAGCAGTACTTC.

The V and J genes are TRBV13 and TRBJ2-3; possibly TRBD2 for D (5 bases). Trimming removed 2 bases from V and 3 bases from J, with 12 bases in between. Germline values: CDR1 PRHDT, CDR2 FYEKMQ (reference sequence). The CDR3 extends over 15 amino acids. CDR3 coding DNA: TGTGCCAGCAGCTTACGGGCTAGCAGAACAGATACGCAGTATTTT. As protein: CASSLRASRTDTQYF. The complete variable domain, with remaining parts taken from reference TRBV13 and TRBJ2-3, reads AAGVIQSPRHLIKEKRETATLKCYPIPRHDTVYWYQQGPGQDPQFLISFYEKMQSDKGSIPDRFSAQQFSDYHSELNMSSLELGDSALYFCASSLRASRTDTQYFGPGTRLTVL.